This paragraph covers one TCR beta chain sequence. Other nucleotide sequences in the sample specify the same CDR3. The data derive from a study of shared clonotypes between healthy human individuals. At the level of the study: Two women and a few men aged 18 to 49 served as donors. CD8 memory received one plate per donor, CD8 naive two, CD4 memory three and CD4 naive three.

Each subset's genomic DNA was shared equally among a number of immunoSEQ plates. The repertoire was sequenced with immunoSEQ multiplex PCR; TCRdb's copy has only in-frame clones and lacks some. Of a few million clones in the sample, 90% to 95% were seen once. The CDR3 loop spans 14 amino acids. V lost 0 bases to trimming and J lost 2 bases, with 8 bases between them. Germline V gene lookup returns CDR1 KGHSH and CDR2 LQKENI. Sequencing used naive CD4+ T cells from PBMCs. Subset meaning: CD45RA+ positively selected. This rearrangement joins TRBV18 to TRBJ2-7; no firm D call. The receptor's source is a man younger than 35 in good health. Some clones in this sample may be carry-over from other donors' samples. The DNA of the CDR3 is TGTGCCAGCTCACCACCGGCTACCGCCTACGAGCAGTACTTC. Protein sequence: CASSPPATAYEQYF.